This entry describes one T cell receptor (beta chain). The antigen is not known. The data belong to a study of cytomegalovirus exposure and HLA in healthy donors. Study observations and caveats: It was confirmed in vitro that a few of the CMV-associated chains were specific for CMV antigens. The study put under 200 TCR beta chains on its list as cytomegalovirus-associated.

The PCR had 60 Vbeta and 13 Jbeta primers. How the authors handled the data: Per a later analysis, the number of unique TCR beta chains was approximately 80 million, of which 8.5 million to 11 million were shared. The repertoire was sequenced with immunoSEQ multiplex PCR; TCRdb's copy has only in-frame clones and lacks some. The DNA gave D and trimming, while V, J and clone size come from that table. The repertoire holds about 170,000 clones, with nearly 80% as singletons. This TCR came from a man aged 40-50 years in good health and CMV-seropositive. Sequencing was performed on PBMCs.

The CDR3 protein is CASLGDTGGADTQYF. Here the CDR3 DNA reads TGTGCCAGCTTGGGTGACACGGGGGGGGCAGATACGCAGTATTTT. The chain recombines TRBV6-1 with TRBJ2-3; 8 nucleotides match TRBD2. The germline CDR1 and CDR2 sequences are MNHNS and SASEGT. Unmatched junction bases numbered 11, after V lost 8 bases and J lost 4 bases. The CDR3 loop spans 15 amino acids.